The clone carrying this T cell receptor beta chain showed up just a few times. Its antigen remains unidentified. This entry comes from a study of CD8+ T cells in alopecia areata. V shed 3 bases and J 3 bases; nucleotides not matched to a gene: 2. The CDR3 totals 14 residues. Germline-derived CDR1 and CDR2 are SGHVS and FQNEAQ. Alopecia areata patients provided lesional scalp punch biopsies and peripheral blood, both collected for the study. Sequencing relied on a cDNA template that was reverse transcribed from extracted RNA. TCRdb's table, derived via immunoSEQ multiplex PCR, lists solely in-frame clones and lacks some. Seen here are 250,000 or so clones, under 80% observed once, and the top ten hold about 1.3%. Study observations and caveats: It was lesional scalp, especially alopecia totalis/universalis, that showed higher clonality than normal scalp.

The TCR sequence derives from a human donor with alopecia areata. Sequences were derived from CD4+ T cells sorted from blood, sampled at week 0. J is TRBJ2-5 and V is TRBV7-8; 9 bases fit TRBD2. CDR3 loop: CASSLGLAKETQYF. CDR3 sequence (DNA): TGTGCCAGCAGCTTGGGACTAGCAAAAGAGACCCAGTACTTC.